The 17 T cell receptor beta chains presented below share a single source sample, sequenced in a study of T cells in Graves' hyperthyroidism and ophthalmopathy. TCR beta CDR3 regions were amplified from RNA. The study used the HTBI primer set for a first-round RT-PCR of the TCR CDR3. TCRdb ran MiXCR on the multiplex PCR reads and lists one entry per CDR3 protein. Of hundreds of thousands of distinct CDR3 sequences in the sample, about 15% were seen once. The material sequenced was blood. Every receptor here comes from a woman in her twenties or thirties with Graves' hyperthyroidism.

This clonotype was recorded many times. J is TRBJ2-4 and V is TRBV7-9, with 8 bases aligning to TRBD2. Per the germline V gene, CDR1 is SEHNR and CDR2 is FQNEAQ (reference sequence). The CDR3 is 17 residues long. The V segment lost 5 bases and the J segment 2 bases; nucleotides outside the gene matches: 11. Here the CDR3 reads CASSVFGRALTKNIQYF. The CDR3 bases are TGTGCCAGCAGCGTATTCGGGAGGGCTCTAACCAAAAACATTCAGTACTTC.

The chain employs TRBV5-4 and TRBJ2-2, with D possibly being TRBD2 (5 bases). Germline CDR1 reads SGHNT; CDR2 reads YYREEE (reference sequence). V was trimmed by 5 bases and J by 3 bases, leaving 14 bases between them. The CDR3 length is 15 residues. CDR3 region: CASSVGVRDTGELFF. For the CDR3, the DNA is TGTGCCAGCAGTGTCGGGGTACGGGACACCGGGGAGCTGTTTTTT.

The chain has TRBV30 and TRBJ2-7; D is ambiguous. The ends were cut back, 3 bases at V and 5 bases at J, with 11 bases in the middle. The CDR3 is 12 residues long. CDR1 is GTSNPN, CDR2 SVGIG, per germline (reference sequence). The CDR3 region has the DNA TGTGCCTGGAGGGGAAATCAAAACGAGCAGTACTTC. Its protein product is CAWRGNQNEQYF. Combining the CDR3 with reference TRBV30 and TRBJ2-7 gives the whole variable domain SQTIHQWPATLVQPVGSPLSLECTVEGTSNPNLYWYRQAAGRGLQLLFYSVGIGQISSEVPQNLSASRPQDRQFILSSKKLLLSDSGFYLCAWRGNQNEQYFGPGTRLTVT.

Ten or more counts support this clonotype. V and J are TRBV6-1 and TRBJ2-5, with TRBD1 matching 12 bases. Germline V lookup: CDR1 MNHNS, CDR2 SASEGT. With 6 bases clipped from V and 5 bases from J, the junction kept 4 bases outside the gene matches. The CDR3 consists of 14 residues. This CDR3 is CASSRDRGQETQYF. DNA of the CDR3: TGTGCCAGCAGCAGGGACAGGGGGCAGGAGACCCAGTACTTC.

In this sample, this clonotype turned up a few times. This chain links TRBV19 with TRBJ2-3, with 9 nucleotides matching TRBD2. Per germline, CDR1 LNHDA and CDR2 SQIVND (reference sequence). The trim removed 9 bases at V and 4 bases at J, leaving 8 bases unmatched. The CDR3 has 14 amino acids. CDR3 nucleotides: TGTGCCAGCGCCGGTAGCGGGAGCTCAGATACGCAGTATTTT. Translation: CASAGSGSSDTQYF.

This clonotype has a count of ten or more. The chain links TRBV28 to TRBJ1-1; D uncertain. Germline lookup yields CDR1 MDHEN and CDR2 SYDVKM. Trimming left V 2 bases short and J 3 bases short, with 10 bases between. The CDR3 covers 14 residues. CDR3: CASSLTRAYTEAFF. The CDR3 region has the DNA TGTGCCAGCAGTTTAACCCGCGCGTACACTGAAGCTTTCTTT.

This clonotype has only a few counts. The CDR3 spells CASSPTGTGWTEAFF. In nucleotides, the CDR3 is TGTGCCAGCAGCCCCACAGGGACAGGGTGGACTGAAGCTTTCTTT. This chain uses TRBV4-2 with TRBJ1-1; 9 nucleotides align to TRBD1. V was pared by 4 bases and J by 5 bases, with 8 bases of the junction left unmatched. Per the germline V gene, CDR1 is LGHNA and CDR2 is YNFKEQ. This CDR3 spans 15 amino acids.

The rearrangement links TRBV9 to TRBJ1-4, with TRBD1 as a possible D gene (6 bases). Trimming left V 0 bases short and J 6 bases short, with 12 bases between. Germline V gene sequence: CDR1 SGDLS, CDR2 YYNGEE. This CDR3 contains 15 residues. The CDR3 loop is CASSVAGGRDEKLFF. CDR3 DNA sequence: TGTGCCAGCAGCGTAGCCGGGGGCCGGGATGAAAAACTGTTTTTT.

The rearrangement joins TRBV3-1 to TRBJ1-6; D is undetermined. Germline loops: CDR1 LGHDT, CDR2 YNNKEL (reference sequence). The germline V and J ends were trimmed by 10 bases and 9 bases, with 13 bases remaining between them. The CDR3 sequence is 12 residues long. The CDR3 nucleotides read TGTGCCACCCGAAGGGCAGGTTCACCCCTCCACTTT. It codes for CATRRAGSPLHF. Using reference TRBV3-1 and TRBJ1-6 for the parts outside the CDR3, the full variable domain is DTAVSQTPKYLVTQMGNDKSIKCEQNLGHDTMYWYKQDSKKFLKIMFSYNNKELIINETVPNRFSPKSPDKAHLNLHINSLELGDSAVYFCATRRAGSPLHFGNGTRLTVT.

In this sample, this clonotype turned up a few times. V and J are TRBV18 and TRBJ2-7; TRBD1 matches at 10 bases. This CDR3 is built from 14 residues. The trim removed 5 bases at V and 7 bases at J, leaving 8 bases unmatched. Germline CDR1 and CDR2: KGHSH and LQKENI. The CDR3 DNA sequence: TGTGCCAGCTCAACGAGACAGGGGGCAGATGAGCAGTACTTC. Amino acid sequence: CASSTRQGADEQYF.

The V and J genes are TRBV6-1 and TRBJ2-5; 7 nucleotides match TRBD1. Germline V gives CDR1 MNHNS, CDR2 SASEGT. V gave up 6 bases and J gave up 5 bases; unmatched junction bases: 6. CDR3 size: 13 residues. CDR3 loop: CASRTRGRETQYF. Here the CDR3 DNA reads TGTGCCAGCAGAACGAGGGGGCGGGAGACCCAGTACTTC.

This clonotype was recorded a few times. CDR3 amino acids: CSAGDVGLYEQYF. DNA for the CDR3: TGCAGTGCTGGGGACGTGGGACTCTACGAGCAGTACTTC. J is TRBJ2-7 and V is TRBV20-1; D perhaps matches TRBD2 (6 bases). This CDR3 is built from 13 residues. From germline, CDR1 is DFQATT and CDR2 SNEGSKA (reference sequence). V lost 5 bases and J 3 bases, leaving 14 bases between the germline ends.

The V call is TRBV3-1, the J call TRBJ1-2; TRBD1 is a possible D gene (5 bases). This CDR3 spans 12 amino acids. Looked up from germline, CDR1 is LGHDT and CDR2 is YNNKEL (reference sequence). V dropped 5 bases and J dropped 7 bases, with 11 bases sitting between them. CDR3 bases: TGTGCCAGCAGCGAAACAGGCGGTGGCTACACCTTC. It is translated as CASSETGGGYTF.

There are many counts of this clonotype. The V and J genes are TRBV27 and TRBJ2-5; 7 bases match TRBD1. The CDR3 is 15 amino acids. V shed 4 bases, J shed 4 bases, and the junction held 9 bases outside the gene matches. Germline V gene lookup returns CDR1 MNHEY and CDR2 SMNVEV (reference sequence). As DNA, the CDR3 is TGTGCCAGCAGTTCGACAGGGTCAGGGCGAGAGACCCAGTACTTC. This translates into CASSSTGSGRETQYF.

This clonotype was counted at least ten times. This sequence joins TRBV12-3 or TRBV12-4 and TRBJ1-1; D remains ambiguous. V was clipped by 5 bases and J by 9 bases, with 13 bases between them. The CDR3 runs 12 residues. The CDR3: CASSPPSLKAFF. CDR3 bases: TGTGCCAGCAGTCCTCCAAGTCTTAAAGCTTTCTTT.

This clonotype was seen at least ten times. The DNA for the CDR3 is TGCAGCGTTACTTTTTCGTGGGCGGGAGGGCCGAATGAGCAGTTCTTC. Protein sequence: CSVTFSWAGGPNEQFF. The V gene is TRBV29-1, the J gene TRBJ2-1; 9 nucleotides line up with TRBD2. The V segment lost 5 bases and the J segment 7 bases; nucleotides outside the gene matches: 15. The CDR3 spans 16 residues. Germline V CDR1 and CDR2: SQVTM, ANQGSEA.

To note about this clonotype: The junction does not match germline at one end; this may be a read error. The chain has TRBV7-6 and TRBJ2-7, with TRBD1 matching over 10 bases. The CDR3 has 17 amino acids. Germline loops: CDR1 SGHVS, CDR2 FNYEAQ. The CDR3 reads CASTLRKPGQGTYEQYF. For the CDR3, the DNA is TGTGCCAGCACCTTACGTAAACCGGGACAGGGGACCTACGAGCAGTACTTC.